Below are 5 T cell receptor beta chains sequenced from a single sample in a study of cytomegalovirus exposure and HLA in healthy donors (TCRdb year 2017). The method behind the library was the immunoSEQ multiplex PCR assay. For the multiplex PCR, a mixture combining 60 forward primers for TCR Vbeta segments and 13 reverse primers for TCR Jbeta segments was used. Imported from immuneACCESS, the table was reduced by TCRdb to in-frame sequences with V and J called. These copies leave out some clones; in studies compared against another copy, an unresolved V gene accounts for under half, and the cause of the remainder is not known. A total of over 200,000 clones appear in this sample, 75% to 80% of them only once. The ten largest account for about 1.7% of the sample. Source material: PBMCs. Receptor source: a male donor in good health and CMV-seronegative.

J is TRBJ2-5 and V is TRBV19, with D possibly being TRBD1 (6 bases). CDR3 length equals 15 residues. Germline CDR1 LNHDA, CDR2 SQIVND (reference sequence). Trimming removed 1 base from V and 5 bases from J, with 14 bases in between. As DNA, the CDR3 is TGTGCCAGTAGTATAGGACAGGCTTGGGGGGAGACCCAGTACTTC. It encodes CASSIGQAWGETQYF.

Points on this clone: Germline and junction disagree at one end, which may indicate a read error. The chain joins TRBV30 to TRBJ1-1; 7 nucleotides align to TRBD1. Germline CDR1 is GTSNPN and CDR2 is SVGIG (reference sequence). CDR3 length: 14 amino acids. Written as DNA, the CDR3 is TGTGCCTGGAGTGACAACGCGGGACAGATATTTCGTGGCTTT. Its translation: CAWSDNAGQIFRGF. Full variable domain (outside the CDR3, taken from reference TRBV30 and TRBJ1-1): SQTIHQWPATLVQPVGSPLSLECTVEGTSNPNLYWYRQAAGRGLQLLFYSVGIGQISSEVPQNLSASRPQDRQFILSSKKLLLSDSGFYLCAWSDNAGQIFRGFGQGTRLTVV.

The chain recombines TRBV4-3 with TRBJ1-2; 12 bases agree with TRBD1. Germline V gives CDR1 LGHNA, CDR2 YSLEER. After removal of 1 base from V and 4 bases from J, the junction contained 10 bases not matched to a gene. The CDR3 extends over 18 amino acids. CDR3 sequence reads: CASSQVKGQGAFLYGYTF. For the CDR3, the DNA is TGCGCCAGCAGCCAAGTAAAGGGACAGGGGGCTTTTCTCTATGGCTACACCTTC.

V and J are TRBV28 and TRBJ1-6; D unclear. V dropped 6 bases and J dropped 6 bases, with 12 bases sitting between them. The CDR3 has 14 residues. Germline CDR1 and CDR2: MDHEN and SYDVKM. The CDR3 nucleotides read TGTGCCAGCAGCTCCCCGGGGTCTAATTCACCCCTCCACTTT. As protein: CASSSPGSNSPLHF.

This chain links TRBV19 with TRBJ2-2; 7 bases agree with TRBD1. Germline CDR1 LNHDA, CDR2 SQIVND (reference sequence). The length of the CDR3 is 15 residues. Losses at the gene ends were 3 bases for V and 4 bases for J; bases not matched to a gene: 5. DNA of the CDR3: TGTGCCAGTAGTATCACAGGGGCCATCACCGGGGAGCTGTTTTTT. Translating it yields CASSITGAITGELFF.